The clone carrying this T cell receptor (beta chain) was seen at least ten times. Its cognate antigen is unknown. This sample was included in a study of molecular identifiers for immune sequencing clone quantification. V shed 0 bases and J 4 bases; nucleotides not matched to a gene: 14. Germline CDR1 and CDR2: MNHNY and SVGAGI (reference sequence). The CDR3 loop spans 20 amino acids. Findings and caveats of the study: Jurkat TCR RNA spiked in from one cell reportedly remained identifiable amid about a million naive cells.

Libraries of bulk TCR were made by previously described methods (with listed TCR primers). TCRdb re-derived calls from the PCR reads in MiXCR, one entry per CDR3 protein. Of around 320,000 distinct CDR3 sequences in the sample, about 23% were seen once. CD8+CD4-CCR7+CD45RA+ sorting gave the naive CD8 T cells. This receptor was identified in a human donor in good health. Some libraries in this study had Jurkat cell RNA spiked in. The rearrangement links TRBV6-6 to TRBJ2-3; 12 nucleotides match TRBD2. The specimen sequenced was naive CD8+ T cells from blood, with Jurkat cell RNA spiked in. Subset described: FACS-sorted CD8+CD4-CCR7+CD45RA+ naive T cells. CDR3 DNA sequence: TGTGCCAGCAGTTACTCGGAGCTAGCGGGGGGGCCGAGTCAATCAGATACGCAGTATTTT. Amino acid sequence: CASSYSELAGGPSQSDTQYF.